This T cell receptor (beta chain) comes out of a study of shared clonotypes between healthy human individuals. Overall study: CD4 naive and CD4 memory each took three plates per donor, while CD8 naive took two and CD8 memory one.

This clone was found once. Its antigen is not identified. Different DNA sequences within this sample yield the same CDR3. Assay execution took place at the deep level. Sequencing used immunoSEQ multiplex PCR; TCRdb keeps in-frame clones, though not all of them. The data contain under 1,900,000 clones, around 98.5% of them singletons. This CDR3 region has 13 residues. The V gene's germline CDR1 is SGHNT and CDR2 YYREEE (reference sequence). V shed 1 base and J shed 1 base, with 4 bases lying between them. Study-wide results and limits: Sampling was confined to blood; repertoires within tissues likely differ. There were few donors, and this limited the genetic and exposure-history diversity represented.

The chain is built from TRBV5-4 and TRBJ2-3; D remains unclear. The clonotype comes from a young man in good health. The sequenced sample was naive CD4+ T cells sorted from blood. Subset here: CD45RA+ positively selected. DNA of the CDR3: TGTGCCAGCAGCTTGAAGGGCACAGATACGCAGTATTTT. Its translation is CASSLKGTDTQYF.